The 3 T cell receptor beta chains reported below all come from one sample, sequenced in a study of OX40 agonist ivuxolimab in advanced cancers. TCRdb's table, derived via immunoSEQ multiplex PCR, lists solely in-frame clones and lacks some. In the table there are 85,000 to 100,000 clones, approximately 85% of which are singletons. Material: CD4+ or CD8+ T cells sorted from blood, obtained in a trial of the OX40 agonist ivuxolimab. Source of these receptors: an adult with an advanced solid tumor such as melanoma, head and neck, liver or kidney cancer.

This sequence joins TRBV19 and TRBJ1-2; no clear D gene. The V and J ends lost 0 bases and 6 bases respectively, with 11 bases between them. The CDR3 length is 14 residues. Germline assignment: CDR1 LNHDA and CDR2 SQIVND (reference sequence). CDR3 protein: CASSIEGRRHGYTF. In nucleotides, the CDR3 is TGTGCCAGTAGTATAGAAGGTCGGCGGCATGGCTACACCTTC.

CDR3 region: CATSSPAGGTEAFF. CDR3 nucleotide sequence: TGTGCCACCAGCTCCCCGGCGGGCGGCACTGAAGCTTTCTTT. The genes are TRBV15 and TRBJ1-1; D not certain. This CDR3 has 14 amino acids. V was cut by 5 bases and J by 4 bases, with 14 bases left in between. Germline CDR1 and CDR2: LNHNV and YYDKDF (reference sequence).

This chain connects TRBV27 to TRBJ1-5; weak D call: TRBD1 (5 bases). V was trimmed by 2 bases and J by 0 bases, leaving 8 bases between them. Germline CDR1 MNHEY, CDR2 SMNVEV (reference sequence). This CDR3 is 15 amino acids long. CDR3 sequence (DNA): TGTGCCAGCAGTTTAGGGGGGGATAGCAATCAGCCCCAGCATTTT. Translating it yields CASSLGGDSNQPQHF.